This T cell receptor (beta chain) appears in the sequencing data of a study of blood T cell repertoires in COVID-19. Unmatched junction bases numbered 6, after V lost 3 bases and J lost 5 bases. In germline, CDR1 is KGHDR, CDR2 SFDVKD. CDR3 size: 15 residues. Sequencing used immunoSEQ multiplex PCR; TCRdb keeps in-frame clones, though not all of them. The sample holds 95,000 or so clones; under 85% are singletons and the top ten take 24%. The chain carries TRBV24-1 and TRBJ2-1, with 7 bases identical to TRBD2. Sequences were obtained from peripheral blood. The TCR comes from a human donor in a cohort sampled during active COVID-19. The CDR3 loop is CATSDSGAADNEQFF. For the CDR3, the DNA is TGTGCCACCAGTGATAGCGGGGCTGCGGACAATGAGCAGTTCTTC.